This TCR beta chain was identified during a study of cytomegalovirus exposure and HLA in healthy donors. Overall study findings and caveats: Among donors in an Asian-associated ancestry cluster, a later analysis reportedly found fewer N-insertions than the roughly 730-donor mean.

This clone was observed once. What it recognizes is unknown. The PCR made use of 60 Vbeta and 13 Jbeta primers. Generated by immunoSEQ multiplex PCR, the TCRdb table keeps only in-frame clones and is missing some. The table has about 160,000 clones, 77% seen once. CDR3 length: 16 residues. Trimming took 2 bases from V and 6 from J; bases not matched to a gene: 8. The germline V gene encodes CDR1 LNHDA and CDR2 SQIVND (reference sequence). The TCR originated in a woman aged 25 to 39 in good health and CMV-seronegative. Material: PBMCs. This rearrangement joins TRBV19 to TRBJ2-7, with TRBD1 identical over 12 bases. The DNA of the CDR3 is TGTGCCAGTAGTATATACCATCGGGACAGGGGGCTCGAGCAGTACTTC. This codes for CASSIYHRDRGLEQYF.